What follows are 10 T cell receptor beta chains derived from one specimen sequenced in a study of blood T cell repertoires in COVID-19. The table came from immunoSEQ multiplex PCR; TCRdb's copy has only in-frame clones and leaves some out. The sample lists around 300,000 clones; around 90% were seen once. The material sequenced was peripheral blood. The receptors stem from a man between 18 and 29 years old with active or convalescent COVID-19.

The rearrangement uses TRBV3-1 (or the pseudogene TRBV3-2) and TRBJ1-6; a possible D gene is TRBD1 (6 bases). Looked up from germline, CDR1 is LGHDT and CDR2 is YNNKEL (reference sequence). Trimming pared 4 bases from V and 9 bases from J, leaving 16 bases between. The CDR3 covers 15 residues. The CDR3 is CASSLRGSMSSPLHF. The DNA of the CDR3 is TGTGCCAGCAGCCTGAGGGGGTCCATGAGTTCACCCCTCCACTTT.

This sequence joins TRBV12-3 or TRBV12-4 and TRBJ1-5, with D hard to call. This CDR3 is 13 amino acids long. Trimming left V 7 bases short and J 2 bases short, with 9 bases between. CDR3 coding DNA: TGTGCCAGCAAGGTGCGGGGCAATCAGCCCCAGCATTTT. As protein: CASKVRGNQPQHF.

The chain couples TRBV5-1 to TRBJ1-4; 7 positions agree with TRBD1. CDR1 and CDR2 from the germline V gene are SGHRS and YFSETQ. This CDR3 has 14 amino acids. The V and J ends lost 3 bases and 12 bases, in that order; junction bases with no gene match: 11. In nucleotides, the CDR3 is TGCGCCAGCAGCTGGGACAGATCGGCTGCGGAACTGTTTTTT. Protein product: CASSWDRSAAELFF.

The chain uses TRBV4-2 and TRBJ2-3; weak D call: TRBD1 (6 bases). This CDR3 region has 17 residues. V was cut by 1 base and J by 0 bases, with 14 bases left in between. Per germline, CDR1 LGHNA and CDR2 YNFKEQ. DNA of the CDR3: TGTGCCAGCAGCCAAGTGCACAGGGTGCCTAGCACAGATACGCAGTATTTT. It codes for CASSQVHRVPSTDTQYF.

The CDR3 spells CAISESAHSNQPQHF. CDR3 in DNA: TGTGCCATCAGTGAGTCGGCACATAGCAATCAGCCCCAGCATTTT. This chain joins TRBV10-3 and TRBJ1-5; D unclear. Trimming left V 0 bases short and J 0 bases short, with 6 bases between. Germline CDR1 reads ENHRY; CDR2 reads SYGVKD. CDR3 size: 15 residues.

The rearrangement joins TRBV18 to TRBJ2-7, with a weak D call TRBD2 (6 bases). The CDR3 is made up of 15 amino acids. Trimming pared 3 bases from V and 4 bases from J, leaving 16 bases between. CDR1 is KGHSH, CDR2 LQKENI, per germline. CDR3 coding DNA: TGTGCCAGCTCACCCGTGGAGGGGATGGTGTACGAGCAGTACTTC. This translates into CASSPVEGMVYEQYF.

The genes are TRBV9 and TRBJ2-7; the match to TRBD1 covers 8 bases. The CDR3 covers 19 residues. V was pared by 7 bases and J by 0 bases, with 21 bases of the junction left unmatched. The germline V gene has CDR1 SGDLS and CDR2 YYNGEE. As DNA, the CDR3 is TGTGCCAGCCCCCCCCTAATCCGGAGGACAGGGCCCATCTCCTACGAGCAGTACTTC. As protein: CASPPLIRRTGPISYEQYF. The variable domain in full, completed from reference TRBV9 and TRBJ2-7, reads DSGVTQTPKHLITATGQRVTLRCSPRSGDLSVYWYQQSLDQGLQFLIQYYNGEERAKGNILERFSAQQFPDLHSELNLSSLELGDSALYFCASPPLIRRTGPISYEQYFGPGTRLTVT.

The chain uses TRBV18 and TRBJ1-1; no reliable D call. V lost 5 bases and J 2 bases, leaving 18 bases between the germline ends. The germline V gene has CDR1 KGHSH and CDR2 LQKENI. The CDR3 has 16 amino acids. Here the CDR3 reads CASSSSRGGPNTEAFF. CDR3 DNA sequence: TGTGCCAGCTCATCATCGCGCGGAGGTCCAAACACTGAAGCTTTCTTT.

The chain has TRBV10-1 and TRBJ1-2, with D possibly matching TRBD1 (6 bases). CDR1 is WNHNN and CDR2 is SYGVQD in the germline V gene (reference sequence). The CDR3 length is 12 residues. Trimming removed 5 bases at V and 4 bases at J, with 8 bases between. The CDR3, as DNA: TGCGCCAGCAGTAAGGACAGCTATGGCTACACCTTC. Translation gives CASSKDSYGYTF.

The chain combines TRBV11-2 with TRBJ1-3; D remains unclear. The CDR3 sequence is 15 residues long. The V gene lost 3 bases and the J gene lost 2 bases, with 11 bases spanning the gap. Germline CDR1 reads SGHAT; CDR2 reads FQNNGV. CDR3 loop: CASSFSDGTGNTIYF. The CDR3 nucleotides are TGTGCCAGCAGCTTTTCGGACGGGACTGGAAACACCATATATTTT.